The source of this TCR beta chain is a study of cytomegalovirus exposure and HLA in healthy donors. The PCR had 60 Vbeta and 13 Jbeta primers. Sequenced by immunoSEQ multiplex PCR; TCRdb stores in-frame clones only, minus some. The data contain about 140,000 clones, around three quarters of them singletons. The CDR3 is 15 residues long. V gave up 3 bases and J gave up 1 base, with 13 bases separating them. The germline V gene has CDR1 KGHSH and CDR2 LQKENI. Input material: PBMCs. This TCR was recovered from a man aged 40-55 years in good health and CMV-seronegative. J is TRBJ2-7 and V is TRBV18; no firm D call. Here the CDR3 reads CASSPTAYLSYEQYF. The CDR3 region has the DNA TGTGCCAGCTCACCGACTGCTTATTTATCCTACGAGCAGTACTTC.